These 16 T cell receptor beta chains originate from one sample sequenced in a study of shared clonotypes between healthy human individuals. Profiled with immunoSEQ multiplex PCR; TCRdb holds only in-frame clones, not every one. The repertoire holds under 600,000 clones, roughly four fifths seen once, with around 11% in the top ten. Material for sequencing was PBMCs. All receptors come from a woman between 40 and 50 years old in good health. Some clones in this sample may be carry-over from other donors' samples.

The rearrangement joins TRBV18 to TRBJ2-7, with 9 bases aligning to TRBD1. The CDR3 has 16 residues. The V and J ends lost 3 bases and 6 bases, in that order; junction bases with no gene match: 12. Germline CDR1 is KGHSH and CDR2 is LQKENI. In nucleotides, the CDR3 is TGTGCCAGCTCACCCTTCACCGGGACAGGGAGTTCCGAGCAGTACTTC. It is translated as CASSPFTGTGSSEQYF.

In the case of this clone: The junction shows a germline mismatch at one end, possibly a read error. The rearrangement uses TRBV7-9 and TRBJ2-7, with TRBD1 identical over 7 bases. This CDR3 contains 13 residues. CDR1 and CDR2 from the germline V gene are SEHNR and FQNEAQ (reference sequence). The CDR3: CASSSSGTAPGGF. The CDR3 DNA reads TGTGCCAGCAGTTCCTCCGGGACAGCCCCTGGTGGTTTC.

The chain couples TRBV11-2 to TRBJ2-1, with 9 bases that match TRBD2. The CDR3 is 16 residues long. With 7 bases clipped from V and 6 bases from J, the junction kept 13 bases outside the gene matches. The germline CDR1 and CDR2 sequences are SGHAT and FQNNGV. CDR3 protein: CASTPPGGRAVNEQFF. In DNA, the CDR3 is TGTGCCAGCACCCCTCCGGGCGGGAGGGCCGTCAATGAGCAGTTCTTC.

V and J are TRBV2 and TRBJ1-5, with a tentative D call TRBD1 (6 bases). This CDR3 is built from 14 residues. CDR1 and CDR2 (germline): SNHLY, FYNNEI. The ends were cut back, 6 bases at V and 3 bases at J, with 12 bases in the middle. CDR3 sequence: CASSLGQNNQPQHF. The DNA for the CDR3 is TGTGCCAGCAGCTTAGGACAGAACAATCAGCCCCAGCATTTT.

CDR3 in DNA: TGTGCCAGCAGCTTAGCAGTTAGAGGTGGTTACGAGCAGTACTTC. It translates to CASSLAVRGGYEQYF. The chain links TRBV7-8 to TRBJ2-7; D remains ambiguous. The CDR3 extends over 15 amino acids. The V end lost 0 bases, the J end lost 4 bases, and 13 bases lay between the germline ends. Germline values: CDR1 SGHVS, CDR2 FQNEAQ.

The chain has TRBV5-1 and TRBJ2-7, with TRBD1 matching over 7 bases. J was trimmed by 7 bases and V by 2 bases; bases with no gene match: 9. Germline assignment: CDR1 SGHRS and CDR2 YFSETQ. The CDR3 is 14 residues long. The CDR3 loop reads CASSFRDSRQEQYF. In DNA form, the CDR3 reads TGCGCCAGCAGCTTCCGGGACAGTAGACAGGAGCAGTACTTC.

This clone was picked up one time. The V gene is TRBV27, the J gene TRBJ2-3; no clear D. V was pared by 3 bases and J by 2 bases, with 9 bases between. Germline V gives CDR1 MNHEY, CDR2 SMNVEV (reference sequence). The CDR3 is 14 residues long. The CDR3 sequence: CASSFTLPTDTQYF. The DNA for the CDR3 is TGTGCCAGCAGTTTCACCCTCCCCACAGATACGCAGTATTTT.

The rearrangement uses TRBV6-1 and TRBJ2-7; 7 bases line up with TRBD2. In germline, CDR1 is MNHNS, CDR2 SASEGT. CDR3 length equals 15 residues. The trim removed 5 bases at V and 2 bases at J, leaving 9 bases unmatched. The CDR3 nucleotides are TGTGCCAGCAGTTCTAGCGGCAGTGGGGCCTACGAGCAGTACTTC. The encoded protein is CASSSSGSGAYEQYF.

The chain is built from TRBV5-5 and TRBJ1-4, with 11 nucleotides matching TRBD1. The CDR3 totals 14 residues. The V gene end was trimmed by 4 bases and the J gene end by 8 bases; junction bases not matched to a gene: 4. Germline V gene lookup returns CDR1 SGHKS and CDR2 YYEKEE (reference sequence). The CDR3: CASSLDRGREKLFF. CDR3 nucleotide sequence: TGTGCCAGCAGCCTGGACAGGGGGCGAGAAAAACTGTTTTTT.

As for this clone: Within the sample, other DNA sequences also encode this same CDR3. The J gene is TRBJ1-5, the V gene TRBV19; D remains ambiguous. The V gene lost 1 base and the J gene lost 2 bases, with 9 bases spanning the gap. The germline V gene has CDR1 LNHDA and CDR2 SQIVND (reference sequence). The CDR3 is made up of 15 amino acids. The CDR3 reads CASSIATGGNQPQHF. The CDR3, as DNA: TGTGCCAGTAGTATAGCGACTGGAGGCAATCAGCCCCAGCATTTT.

This sequence joins TRBV4-1 and TRBJ1-4; D uncertain. The CDR3 extends over 14 amino acids. CDR1 MGHRA and CDR2 YSYEKL come from the germline V gene. V was trimmed by 0 bases and J by 8 bases, leaving 10 bases between them. The CDR3 sequence is CASSQDAVWEKLFF. CDR3 in DNA: TGCGCCAGCAGCCAAGACGCCGTTTGGGAAAAACTGTTTTTT.

The chain recombines TRBV7-9 with TRBJ2-5; D assignment may be TRBD1 or TRBD2 (6 bases each). CDR1 and CDR2 (germline): SEHNR, FQNEAQ (reference sequence). The CDR3 runs to 13 residues. The ends were cut back, 6 bases at V and 4 bases at J, with 12 bases in the middle. The CDR3 sequence: CASREGGAETQYF. The CDR3 DNA follows: TGTGCCAGCAGAGAGGGGGGCGCAGAGACCCAGTACTTC.

The sample holds one count of this clone. A read error may produce the germline difference seen at one junction end. The sample contains more than one DNA sequence encoding this CDR3. The chain uses TRBV30 and TRBJ2-4; the D gene is possibly TRBD2 (5 bases). Per germline, CDR1 GTSNPN and CDR2 SVGIG (reference sequence). This CDR3 has 14 residues. CDR3: CACDYGLAKNIQYF. The CDR3, as DNA: TGCGCCTGTGACTATGGGCTAGCCAAAAACATTCAGTACTTC.

This chain connects TRBV2 to TRBJ1-5, with D possibly being TRBD1 (5 bases). The CDR3 totals 16 residues. V gave up 7 bases and J gave up 0 bases, with 16 bases separating them. Germline assignment: CDR1 SNHLY and CDR2 FYNNEI. The CDR3 bases are TGTGCCAGCACGGGTCAGGGACCAAATAGCAATCAGCCCCAGCATTTT. Amino acid sequence: CASTGQGPNSNQPQHF.

The V gene is TRBV29-1, the J gene TRBJ1-1; D is unclear. Germline V gives CDR1 SQVTM, CDR2 ANQGSEA. V lost 4 bases and J lost 2, with 11 bases in between. CDR3 length: 13 residues. CDR3 nucleotide sequence: TGCAGCGTTGGGGCGGCGGCCAACACTGAAGCTTTCTTT. Encoded protein: CSVGAAANTEAFF.

The rearrangement uses TRBV7-2 and TRBJ2-3, with 7 bases identical to TRBD2. Trimming removed 5 bases from V and 6 bases from J; junction bases left unmatched: 14. Germline loops: CDR1 SGHTA, CDR2 FQGNSA. This CDR3 contains 16 residues. CDR3: CASSRQGGSGVDTQYF. DNA of the CDR3: TGTGCCAGCAGCCGACAAGGCGGGAGCGGGGTCGATACGCAGTATTTT. Full variable domain (outside the CDR3, taken from reference TRBV7-2 and TRBJ2-3): GAGVSQSPSNKVTEKGKDVELRCDPISGHTALYWYRQSLGQGLEFLIYFQGNSAPDKSGLPSDRFSAERTGGSVSTLTIQRTQQEDSAVYLCASSRQGGSGVDTQYFGPGTRLTVL.